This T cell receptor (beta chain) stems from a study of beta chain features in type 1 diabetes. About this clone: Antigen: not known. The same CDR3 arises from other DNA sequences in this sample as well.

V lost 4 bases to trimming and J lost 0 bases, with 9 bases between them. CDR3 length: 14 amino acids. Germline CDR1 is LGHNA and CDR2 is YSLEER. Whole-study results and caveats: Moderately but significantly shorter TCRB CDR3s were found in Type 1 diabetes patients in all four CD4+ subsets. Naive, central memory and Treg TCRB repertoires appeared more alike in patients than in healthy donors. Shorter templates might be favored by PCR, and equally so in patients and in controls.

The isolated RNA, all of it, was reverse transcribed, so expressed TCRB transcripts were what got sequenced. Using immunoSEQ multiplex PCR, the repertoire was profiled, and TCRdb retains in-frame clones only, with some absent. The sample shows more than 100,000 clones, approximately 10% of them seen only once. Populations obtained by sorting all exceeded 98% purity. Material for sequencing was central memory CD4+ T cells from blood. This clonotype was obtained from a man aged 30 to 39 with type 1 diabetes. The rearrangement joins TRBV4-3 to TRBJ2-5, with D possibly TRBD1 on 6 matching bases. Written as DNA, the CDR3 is TGCGCCAGCAGCCTTGACAGGAACCAAGAGACCCAGTACTTC. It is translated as CASSLDRNQETQYF.